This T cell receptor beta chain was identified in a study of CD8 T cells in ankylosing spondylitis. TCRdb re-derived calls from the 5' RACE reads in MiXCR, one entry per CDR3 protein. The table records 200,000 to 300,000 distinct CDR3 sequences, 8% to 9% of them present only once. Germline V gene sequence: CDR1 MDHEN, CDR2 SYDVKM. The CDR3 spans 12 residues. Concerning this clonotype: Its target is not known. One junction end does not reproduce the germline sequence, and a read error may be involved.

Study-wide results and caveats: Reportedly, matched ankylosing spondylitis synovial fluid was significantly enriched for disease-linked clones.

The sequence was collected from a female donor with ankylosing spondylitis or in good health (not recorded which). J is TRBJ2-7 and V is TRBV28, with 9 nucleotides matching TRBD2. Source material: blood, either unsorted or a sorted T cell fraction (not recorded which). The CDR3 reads CASNNTGLAPHF. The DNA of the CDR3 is TGTGCCAGCAATAACACCGGACTAGCGCCCCACTTC.